Listed below are T cell receptor beta chains from one sample, sequenced in a study of T cell responses to AZD1222 COVID-19 vaccine. Using immunoSEQ multiplex PCR, the repertoire was profiled, and TCRdb retains in-frame clones only, with some absent. The repertoire holds about 120,000 clones, approximately 90% seen once, with under 5.5% in the top ten. Source: peripheral blood, taken on day 0 of AZD1222 vaccination. The receptors here all came from an adult in good health. Each CDR3 is given without its conserved first and last residue. The order of the fields is D gene, J gene, clone size, V gene, CDR3 protein. The D gene is left open where the match is weak. Size tells how often a clone was seen (once, few, many) or the class of an expanded clone, and some rows leave it out.

D: TRBD1
J: TRBJ1-6
size: -
V: TRBV28
CDR3: ASSKTGDDSPLH

D: -
J: TRBJ2-5
size: -
V: TRBV7-7
CDR3: ASSPLDKETQY

D: TRBD1
J: TRBJ1-4
size: -
V: TRBV13
CDR3: ASSSAGQGGKKLF

D: TRBD1
J: TRBJ1-1
size: once
V: TRBV6-5
CDR3: ASSSTWTGKTEAF

D: -
J: TRBJ1-2
size: -
V: TRBV23-1
CDR3: ASVCVTDYGYT

D: -
J: TRBJ1-3
size: few
V: TRBV21-1
CDR3: ASSRGGKNSSGNTIY

D: -
J: TRBJ1-4
size: -
V: TRBV5-5
CDR3: ASSPKGINEKLF

D: -
J: TRBJ2-7
size: -
V: TRBV5-1
CDR3: ASSFFGEDYEQY

D: -
J: TRBJ1-1
size: -
V: TRBV19
CDR3: ASSDSGLGVNTEAF

D: TRBD2
J: TRBJ2-1
size: -
V: TRBV6-1
CDR3: ASSGNRGLANNEQF

D: -
J: TRBJ1-2
size: -
V: TRBV30
CDR3: AWSSGLDYGYT

D: TRBD2
J: TRBJ2-7
size: -
V: TRBV3-1/TRBV3-2
CDR3: ASSQERSTSGAYEQY

D: -
J: TRBJ1-1
size: -
V: TRBV2
CDR3: ATGPSGTEAF

D: TRBD1
J: TRBJ1-5
size: -
V: TRBV4-1
CDR3: ASGPGQGVIEPQH

D: -
J: TRBJ2-7
size: -
V: TRBV18
CDR3: ASSATGILSLEQY

D: -
J: TRBJ2-2
size: -
V: TRBV4-2
CDR3: ASSQVGQGYTGELF

D: -
J: TRBJ2-3
size: -
V: TRBV6-5
CDR3: ASSWVGSSTDTQY

D: -
J: TRBJ2-1
size: -
V: TRBV5-1
CDR3: ASSLVGAGEQF

D: -
J: TRBJ1-1
size: -
V: TRBV3-1/TRBV3-2
CDR3: ASSQGSGTEAF

D: -
J: TRBJ1-2
size: -
V: TRBV19
CDR3: ASKGSGYT

D: -
J: TRBJ2-2
size: -
V: TRBV7-3
CDR3: ASSLSVAGELF

D: -
J: TRBJ2-2
size: -
V: TRBV5-6
CDR3: ASSLGRGRTGELF

D: TRBD2
J: TRBJ2-1
size: -
V: TRBV7-9
CDR3: ASSWTRGSNEQF

D: -
J: TRBJ1-4
size: -
V: TRBV13
CDR3: ASSLTAGGEKLF

D: TRBD1
J: TRBJ1-2
size: -
V: TRBV15
CDR3: ATSRDGDSLGNFRGYT

D: TRBD1
J: TRBJ1-2
size: -
V: TRBV18
CDR3: ASSARDRVNGYT

D: TRBD1
J: TRBJ1-2
size: once
V: TRBV19
CDR3: ASSPTGGYYGYT

D: TRBD1
J: TRBJ1-1
size: -
V: TRBV19
CDR3: ASRQTGLNTEAF

D: -
J: TRBJ2-5
size: -
V: TRBV7-2
CDR3: ASSLGGNQETQY

D: TRBD1
J: TRBJ2-4
size: -
V: TRBV27
CDR3: ASSPRTGRAKNIQY

D: TRBD1
J: TRBJ2-3
size: -
V: TRBV11-3
CDR3: ASSPGTGADTQY

D: -
J: TRBJ2-1
size: -
V: TRBV16
CDR3: ASSQTSGINEQF

D: -
J: TRBJ2-1
size: -
V: TRBV12-3/TRBV12-4
CDR3: ASSNNEQF

D: -
J: TRBJ1-3
size: -
V: TRBV5-5
CDR3: ASSLVGGRGGSGNTIY

D: -
J: TRBJ2-7
size: -
V: TRBV3-1/TRBV3-2
CDR3: ASSQIWGSGPPSYEQY

D: TRBD1
J: TRBJ2-7
size: few
V: TRBV6-5
CDR3: ASRPGQGTYEQY

D: -
J: TRBJ2-5
size: -
V: TRBV3-1/TRBV3-2
CDR3: ASSLSSIQGGLVWETQY

D: TRBD2
J: TRBJ2-7
size: -
V: TRBV7-2
CDR3: ASSLGLAGYSSYEQY

D: -
J: TRBJ2-7
size: -
V: TRBV7-8
CDR3: ASSPQTGLEQY

D: -
J: TRBJ2-7
size: -
V: TRBV28
CDR3: ASSLVPGQYEQY

D: -
J: TRBJ2-1
size: -
V: TRBV3-1/TRBV3-2
CDR3: ASSQDFNEQF

D: -
J: TRBJ1-4
size: -
V: TRBV4-1
CDR3: ASSQVSGIATNEKLF

D: -
J: TRBJ1-6
size: -
V: TRBV5-1
CDR3: ASSLEGSSYNSPLH

D: TRBD1
J: TRBJ1-4
size: -
V: TRBV6-2/TRBV6-3
CDR3: ASSYSWDRVTNEKLF

D: TRBD2
J: TRBJ2-1
size: few
V: TRBV11-3
CDR3: ASSLRGGQSFSYNEQF

D: -
J: TRBJ2-7
size: -
V: TRBV6-5
CDR3: ASRVEGTISKQY

D: -
J: TRBJ2-2
size: -
V: TRBV24-1
CDR3: ATSDRTARIITGELF

D: -
J: TRBJ2-7
size: -
V: TRBV7-6
CDR3: ASSLNSGSHEQY

D: TRBD2
J: TRBJ2-7
size: once
V: TRBV5-5
CDR3: ASSSAGARIYEQY

D: TRBD2
J: TRBJ2-1
size: -
V: TRBV6-5
CDR3: ASKGLGSINEQF

D: TRBD1
J: TRBJ2-7
size: -
V: TRBV7-2
CDR3: ASSFQGVGTYEQY

D: TRBD1
J: TRBJ1-4
size: -
V: TRBV4-3
CDR3: ASSQDTGGGEKLF

D: -
J: TRBJ1-2
size: -
V: TRBV5-1
CDR3: ASSLADNYGYT

D: -
J: TRBJ1-1
size: -
V: TRBV14
CDR3: ASSQDMDKYTEAF